This T cell receptor (beta chain) emerged from a study of cytomegalovirus exposure and HLA in healthy donors. Study conclusions and caveats: CMV serostatus alone was available as immune exposure information. As was reported, the classifier diagnosed cytomegalovirus status with high specificity and sensitivity.

As concerns this clone: The antigen remains undetermined.

The germline CDR1 and CDR2 sequences are SGHDT and YYEEEE. This CDR3 contains 15 residues. J was trimmed by 4 bases and V by 1 base; bases with no gene match: 4. 60 Vbeta and 13 Jbeta primers were used in PCR. The method was immunoSEQ multiplex PCR; TCRdb's version includes in-frame clones alone and lacks a portion of them. The sample has some 150,000 clones, approximately 9% seen once. The sequenced material came from PBMCs. V is TRBV5-6 and J is TRBJ2-2; 7 bases align to TRBD1. This receptor was taken from a woman between 35 and 50 years old in good health and CMV-seropositive. The CDR3 sequence: CASSLLTGVTGELFF. The CDR3 DNA follows: TGTGCCAGCAGCTTGCTAACAGGGGTCACCGGGGAGCTGTTTTTT. Based on the CDR3 plus reference TRBV5-6 and TRBJ2-2, the full variable domain is DAGVTQSPTHLIKTRGQQVTLRCSPKSGHDTVSWYQQALGQGPQFIFQYYEEEERQRGNFPDRFSGHQFPNYSSELNVNALLLGDSALYLCASSLLTGVTGELFFGEGSRLTVL.